The rows below give T cell receptor beta chains drawn from one sample of a study of cytomegalovirus exposure and HLA in healthy donors. Profiled with immunoSEQ multiplex PCR; TCRdb holds only in-frame clones, not every one. The table for this sample gives about 92,000 clones. The sample was PBMCs. These receptors originate from a middle-aged man in good health and CMV-seropositive. CDR3s leave out the opening cysteine and the closing phenylalanine or tryptophan. The D gene is left open where the match is weak.

CDR3 protein | D gene | V gene
SVDRGPTNTGELF | TRBD1 | TRBV29-1
ASSQDISGYTGELF | TRBD2 | TRBV4-3
ASSIRGSSRRGSNQPQH | NA | TRBV19
ASRPTDRVVYGYT | TRBD1 | TRBV28
ASSSGGDSYEQY | TRBD2 | TRBV7-9
ASSVSASVYNEQF | NA | TRBV9
ASSLAPAGAGDTQY | TRBD2 | TRBV7-6
ASSIVGTSGSEQY | TRBD2 | TRBV19
ASSPYREGLVVEF | TRBD2 | TRBV6-5
ASSDLAGGNYEQY | TRBD2 | TRBV5-1
ASTLDSPNGYT | NA | TRBV5-4
ASSQGLAGYNEQF | TRBD2 | TRBV9
ASSFGGTTDTQY | TRBD2 | TRBV5-1
ASSLGGSGTGNTIY | NA | TRBV5-1
ASSSPGDTPYNEQF | NA | TRBV5-6
ASSPWTGRNTEAF | TRBD1 | TRBV5-1
ASSSGLAGGDTQY | TRBD2 | TRBV5-4
ASSTGTGGTDTQY | TRBD1 | TRBV5-4
ASSPTATSGRDEQF | TRBD2 | TRBV5-6
ASRFAFMSTEAF | NA | TRBV13
ASSQDSLYNEQF | NA | TRBV4-3